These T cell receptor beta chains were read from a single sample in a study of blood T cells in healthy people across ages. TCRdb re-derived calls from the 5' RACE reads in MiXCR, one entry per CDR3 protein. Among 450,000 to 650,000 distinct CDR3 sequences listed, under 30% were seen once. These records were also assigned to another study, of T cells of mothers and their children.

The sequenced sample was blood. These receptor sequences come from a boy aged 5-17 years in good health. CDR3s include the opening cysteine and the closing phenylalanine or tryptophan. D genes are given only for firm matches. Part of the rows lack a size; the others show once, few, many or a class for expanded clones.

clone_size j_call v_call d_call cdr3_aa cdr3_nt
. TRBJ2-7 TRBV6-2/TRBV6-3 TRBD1 CASSYRLRGQESDYEQYF TGTGCCAGCAGTTACCGATTGCGTGGACAGGAGTCAGATTACGAGCAGTACTTC
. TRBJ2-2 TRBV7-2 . CASSLVVYGELFF TGTGCCAGCAGCTTAGTAGTTTACGGGGAGCTGTTTTTT
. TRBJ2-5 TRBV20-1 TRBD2 CSGPLGGSGAAQYF TGCAGTGGGCCGTTAGGGGGTAGCGGGGCGGCACAGTACTTC
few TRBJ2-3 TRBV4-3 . CASSRDPRQENTDTQYF TGCGCCAGCAGCCGAGACCCGAGGCAGGAGAACACAGATACGCAGTATTTT
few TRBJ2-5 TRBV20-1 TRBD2 CSAKDVTGGETQYF TGCAGTGCCAAGGACGTGACGGGAGGGGAGACCCAGTACTTC
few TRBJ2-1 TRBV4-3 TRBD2 CASSQDPGGLLYNEQFF TGCGCCAGCAGCCAAGATCCGGGGGGATTACTTTACAATGAGCAGTTCTTC
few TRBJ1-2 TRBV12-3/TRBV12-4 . CASSRTGYGYTF TGTGCCAGCAGCCGAACAGGCTATGGCTACACCTTC
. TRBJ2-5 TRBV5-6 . CASSPRFSPPTRLETQYF TGTGCCAGCAGCCCCCGTTTCTCCCCCCCCACCCGACTGGAGACCCAGTACTTC
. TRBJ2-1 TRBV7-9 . CASSLGPGPSSYNEQFF TGTGCCAGCAGCTTAGGCCCGGGCCCGAGCTCCTACAATGAGCAGTTCTTC
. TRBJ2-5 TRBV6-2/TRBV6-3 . CASSNSETQYF TGTGCCAGCAGTAATTCAGAGACCCAGTACTTC
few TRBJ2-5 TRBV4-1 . CASSHADRAGKETQCF TGCGCCAGCAGCCATGCAGATCGGGCGGGGAAGGAGACCCAGTGCTTC
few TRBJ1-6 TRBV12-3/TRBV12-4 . CASRRDVALESPLHF TGTGCCAGCAGACGTGATGTGGCCCTAGAGTCACCCCTCCACTTT
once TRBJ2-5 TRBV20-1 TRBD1 CSARPYDRDETQYF TGCAGTGCTAGACCGTATGACAGGGATGAGACCCAGTACTTC
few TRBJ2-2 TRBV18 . CASSAYRANTGELFF TGTGCCAGCTCAGCCTACAGGGCCAACACCGGGGAGCTGTTTTTT
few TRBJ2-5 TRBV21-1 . CASGTSGNPETQYF TGTGCCAGCGGGACTAGCGGGAATCCAGAGACCCAGTACTTC
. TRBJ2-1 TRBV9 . CASSATLQAEQFF TGTGCCAGCAGCGCGACTTTACAGGCTGAGCAGTTCTTC
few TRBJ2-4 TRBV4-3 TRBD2 CASSQDPPSGALTLAKNIQYF TGCGCCAGCAGCCAAGATCCCCCTAGCGGGGCCTTAACCTTAGCCAAAAACATTCAGTACTTC
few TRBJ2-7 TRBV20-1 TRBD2 CSARDGEASGRYEQYF TGCAGTGCTAGAGATGGAGAGGCTAGCGGGAGGTACGAGCAGTACTTC
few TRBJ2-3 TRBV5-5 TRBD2 CASSLLPGGPGDTQYF TGTGCCAGCAGCTTGTTGCCGGGGGGGCCGGGAGATACGCAGTATTTT
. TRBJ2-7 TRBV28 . CASSLLVSSYEQYF TGTGCCAGCAGTTTATTAGTTAGCTCCTACGAGCAGTACTTC
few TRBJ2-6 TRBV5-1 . CASSPPGRANVLTF TGCGCCAGCAGCCCACCGGGCAGGGCCAACGTCCTGACTTTC
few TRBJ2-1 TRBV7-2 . CASSLPGRYNEQFF TGTGCCAGCAGCTTACCGGGACGTTACAATGAGCAGTTCTTC
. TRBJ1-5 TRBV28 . CASRYSGARNQPQHF TGTGCCAGTCGTTATTCCGGGGCCCGCAATCAGCCCCAGCATTTT
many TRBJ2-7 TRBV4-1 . CASSQDDTLEQYF TGCGCCAGCAGCCAAGATGACACTCTCGAGCAGTACTTC
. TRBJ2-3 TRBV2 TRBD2 CASSGLAGDTQYF TGTGCCAGCAGTGGATTAGCGGGGGATACGCAGTATTTT
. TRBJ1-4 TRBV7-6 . CASSLAGPGEKLFF TGTGCCAGCAGCTTAGCCGGACCTGGAGAAAAACTGTTTTTT
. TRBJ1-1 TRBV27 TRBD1 CASSFEGAFPMNTEAFF TGTGCCAGCAGTTTCGAGGGGGCCTTCCCCATGAACACTGAAGCTTTCTTT
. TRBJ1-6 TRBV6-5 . CAGSSAGEDSPLHF TGTGCCGGCAGTTCCGCCGGTGAAGACTCACCCCTCCACTTT
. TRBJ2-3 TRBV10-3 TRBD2 CAISEPQSWVAGTLRAPTDTQYF TGTGCCATCAGTGAGCCGCAATCCTGGGTAGCGGGAACCCTCAGGGCCCCCACAGATACGCAGTATTTT
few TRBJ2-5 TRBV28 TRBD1 CASSDRGIVETQYF TGTGCCAGCAGTGACAGGGGGATTGTAGAGACCCAGTACTTC
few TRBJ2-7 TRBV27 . CASSHRAPYEQYF TGTGCCAGCAGTCACAGGGCCCCCTACGAGCAGTACTTC
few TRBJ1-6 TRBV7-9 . CASRGGAQSPLHF TGTGCCAGCAGGGGAGGGGCCCAGTCACCCCTCCACTTT
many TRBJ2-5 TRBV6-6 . CASSLLLYREGETQYF TGTGCCAGCAGCCTTCTCCTCTACAGGGAGGGCGAGACCCAGTACTTC
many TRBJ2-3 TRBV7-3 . CASSLGGGRTDTQYF TGTGCCAGCAGCTTAGGAGGGGGCCGCACAGATACGCAGTATTTT
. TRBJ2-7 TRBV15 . CATSRDASDGYEQYF TGTGCCACCAGCAGAGATGCGTCAGATGGCTACGAGCAGTACTTC
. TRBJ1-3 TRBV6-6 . CASSVSGNTIYF TGTGCCAGCAGTGTCTCTGGAAACACCATATATTTT
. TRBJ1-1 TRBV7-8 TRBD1 CASSITPGGPAFF TGTGCCAGCAGCATAACCCCAGGGGGCCCAGCTTTCTTT
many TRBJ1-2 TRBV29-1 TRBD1 CSVEGTGDYGYTF TGCAGCGTTGAAGGAACAGGGGATTACGGCTACACCTTC
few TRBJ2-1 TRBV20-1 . CSAHQGGFTNEQFF TGCAGTGCTCATCAGGGAGGTTTTACCAATGAGCAGTTCTTC
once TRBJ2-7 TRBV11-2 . CASSLDGRAGDEQYF TGTGCCAGCAGCTTAGATGGCAGGGCTGGGGACGAGCAGTACTTC
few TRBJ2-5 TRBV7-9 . CASSGPLNEIQYF TGTGCCAGCTCGGGGCCCTTAAACGAGATCCAGTACTTC
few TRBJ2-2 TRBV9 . CASSLDLNTGELFF TGTGCCAGCAGCCTCGACTTGAACACCGGGGAGCTGTTTTTT